Included here is one TCR beta chain sequence, with context. No antigen is known for it. The germline V gene encodes CDR1 LGHNA and CDR2 YSLEER. This CDR3 has 17 amino acids. Trimming removed 4 bases from V and 0 bases from J; junction bases left unmatched: 4. The sample originates from a study of shared clonotypes between healthy human individuals. Study details: The composition of the donors was two women and a few men aged 18 to 49.

Study-level findings and limits: Sampling covered blood only; tissue repertoires likely differ.

Samples underwent the assay at deep level. Using immunoSEQ multiplex PCR, the repertoire was profiled, and TCRdb retains in-frame clones only, with some absent. The sample holds hundreds of thousands of clones, around 75% seen once. The chain is built from TRBV4-3 and TRBJ2-2; the match to TRBD2 covers 11 bases. The origin of this receptor is a woman aged 40 to 49 in good health. Some clones in this sample may be carry-over from other donors' samples. The sequencing sample was made of PBMCs. The CDR3 loop reads CASSREGLAANTGELFF. The CDR3 region has the DNA TGCGCCAGCAGCCGAGAGGGACTAGCGGCGAACACCGGGGAGCTGTTTTTT.